This T cell receptor beta chain was observed in a study of blood T cell repertoires in COVID-19. Using immunoSEQ multiplex PCR, the repertoire was profiled, and TCRdb retains in-frame clones only, with some absent. The profile shows over 250,000 clones, roughly 87% of them singletons. In terms of age and location, participants ranged from about 18 to 100 years and lived in about two dozen US areas. Self-reported history from a screening survey and questionnaire set each donor's cohort. Trimming shortened V by 3 bases and J by 3 bases, and 11 bases separated the two germline ends. Germline assignment: CDR1 SNHLY and CDR2 FYNNEI. The CDR3 length is 14 residues.

The V call is TRBV2, the J call TRBJ1-1, with D maybe TRBD1 (6 bases). Source material: PBMCs or T cells enriched from blood (not recorded which). This sequence was found in a young woman who had recovered from COVID-19. Written as DNA, the CDR3 is TGTGCCAGCAGTGACGCGGGGGCCTACACTGAAGCTTTCTTT. Translating gives CASSDAGAYTEAFF.